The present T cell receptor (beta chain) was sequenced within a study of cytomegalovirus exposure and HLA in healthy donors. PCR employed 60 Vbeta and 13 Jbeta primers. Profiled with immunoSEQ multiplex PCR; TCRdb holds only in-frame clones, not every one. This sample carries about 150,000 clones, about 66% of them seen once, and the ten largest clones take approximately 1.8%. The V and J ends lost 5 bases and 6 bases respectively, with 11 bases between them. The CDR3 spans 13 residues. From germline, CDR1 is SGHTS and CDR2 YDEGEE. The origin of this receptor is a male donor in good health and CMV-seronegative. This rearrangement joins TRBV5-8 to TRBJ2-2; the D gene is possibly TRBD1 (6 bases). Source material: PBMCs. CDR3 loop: CASRHDRPGELFF. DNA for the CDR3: TGTGCCAGCAGACACGACAGGCCCGGGGAGCTGTTTTTT.